Following are 21 T cell receptor beta chains from one sample sequenced in a study of CD4 T cells in relation to SARS-CoV-2 and coronaviruses. Before the COVID-19 pandemic, during about 2010-2018, CD4+ T cells were taken from unexposed donors. After approximately ten days of culture, CD4+ T cells were isolated. Their target antigens are unknown. Sequenced by immunoSEQ multiplex PCR; TCRdb stores in-frame clones only, minus some. The sample shows over 25,000 clones, about 75% of them seen only once. Input material: CD4+ T cells from PBMCs, cultured in vitro. The receptors derive from a human donor in good health.

The gene calls are TRBV3-1 (or the pseudogene TRBV3-2) and TRBJ2-3; 9 bases agree with TRBD2. V shed 1 base and J 9 bases; nucleotides not matched to a gene: 11. The germline V gene encodes CDR1 LGHDT and CDR2 YNNKEL (reference sequence). The CDR3 is 16 residues long. The CDR3 sequence is CASSQGTSAPKGTQYF. The CDR3 coding sequence is TGTGCCAGCAGCCAAGGGACTAGCGCCCCGAAGGGGACGCAGTATTTT.

This chain joins TRBV6-2 or TRBV6-3 and TRBJ1-5; 8 bases map to TRBD1. J gave up 0 bases and V 6 bases, and 13 bases lay outside the gene matches. CDR1 is MNHEY, CDR2 SVGEGT, per germline. CDR3 length equals 18 residues. CDR3 DNA sequence: TGTGCCAGCAGCCCCTCCGGGACAGGCTTTTATAGCAATCAGCCCCAGCATTTT. Its protein is CASSPSGTGFYSNQPQHF.

The rearrangement uses TRBV7-2 and TRBJ2-2, with TRBD2 identical over 10 bases. V was clipped by 4 bases and J by 6 bases; unmatched bases: 8. Germline CDR1 reads SGHTA; CDR2 reads FQGNSA. The length of the CDR3 is 16 residues. The CDR3: CASSWGAGGLAGELFF. The CDR3 nucleotides read TGTGCCAGCAGCTGGGGAGCGGGAGGGTTGGCCGGGGAGCTGTTTTTT. Variable domain in full (rest from reference TRBV7-2 and TRBJ2-2): GAGVSQSPSNKVTEKGKDVELRCDPISGHTALYWYRQSLGQGLEFLIYFQGNSAPDKSGLPSDRFSAERTGGSVSTLTIQRTQQEDSAVYLCASSWGAGGLAGELFFGEGSRLTVL.

This clone was recorded a few times. The chain links TRBV19 to TRBJ2-7; 12 nucleotides agree with TRBD2. Germline V gene data show CDR1 as LNHDA and CDR2 as SQIVND (reference sequence). The CDR3 spans 14 residues. J lost 4 bases, V lost 3 bases, and 1 base had no gene match. The DNA for the CDR3 is TGTGCCAGTAGTATCACTAGCGGGAGGTACGAGCAGTACTTC. Encoded protein: CASSITSGRYEQYF.

The chain uses TRBV7-8 and TRBJ2-7; 10 bases match TRBD2. Germline CDR1 SGHVS, CDR2 FQNEAQ. J was trimmed by 0 bases and V by 3 bases; bases with no gene match: 8. The CDR3 extends over 17 amino acids. CDR3 sequence: CASSFSSGGSSSYEQYF. The CDR3 DNA follows: TGTGCCAGCAGCTTTAGTAGCGGGGGGTCGAGCTCCTACGAGCAGTACTTC.

A single count supports this clone. This rearrangement joins TRBV27 to TRBJ2-3, with TRBD2 matching 10 bases. Losses at the gene ends were 3 bases for V and 7 bases for J; bases not matched to a gene: 7. The CDR3 runs 15 residues. Germline lookup yields CDR1 MNHEY and CDR2 SMNVEV (reference sequence). CDR3 nucleotides: TGTGCCAGCAGTTTCCAGCGGGGGGGCGTATATACGCAGTATTTT. Translating it yields CASSFQRGGVYTQYF.

The genes are TRBV18 and TRBJ2-7; D unresolved. Germline V gene lookup returns CDR1 KGHSH and CDR2 LQKENI. This CDR3 contains 13 residues. V dropped 2 bases and J dropped 7 bases, with 12 bases sitting between them. CDR3 amino acids: CASSPIGVGEQYF. The CDR3 DNA is TGTGCCAGCTCACCAATCGGAGTGGGGGAGCAGTACTTC. The full variable domain, rest sourced from reference TRBV18 and TRBJ2-7, is NAGVMQNPRHLVRRRGQEARLRCSPMKGHSHVYWYRQLPEEGLKFMVYLQKENIIDESGMPKERFSAEFPKEGPSILRIQQVVRGDSAAYFCASSPIGVGEQYFGPGTRLTVT.

The chain carries TRBV18 and TRBJ1-4; TRBD1 matches at 7 bases. V shed 3 bases, J shed 6 bases, and the junction held 1 base outside the gene matches. There are 13 residues in the CDR3. Germline CDR1 is KGHSH and CDR2 is LQKENI. The CDR3 DNA reads as TGTGCCAGCTCACCGGGGACAGATGAAAAACTGTTTTTT. This codes for CASSPGTDEKLFF.

This chain links TRBV5-8 with TRBJ2-3, with a tentative D call TRBD2 (5 bases). V was shortened by 0 bases and J by 4 bases, with 9 bases between the two germline ends. Germline CDR1 is SGHTS and CDR2 is YDEGEE. The CDR3 runs to 14 residues. The CDR3 loop is CASSLGQLADTQYF. The DNA for the CDR3 is TGTGCCAGCAGCTTGGGCCAACTAGCAGATACGCAGTATTTT.

V is TRBV6-6 and J is TRBJ1-2; no firm D call. Germline loops: CDR1 MNHNY, CDR2 SVGAGI (reference sequence). This CDR3 is built from 15 residues. V dropped 6 bases and J dropped 4 bases, with 18 bases sitting between them. In DNA, the CDR3 is TGTGCCAGCAGATACGGCGGTCGGGGTGGCTATGGCTACACCTTC. Translated, it gives CASRYGGRGGYGYTF.

The CDR3 is CSASGVGLDGEQYF. The CDR3 DNA reads TGCAGTGCTAGTGGGGTTGGGTTAGACGGGGAGCAGTACTTC. The chain combines TRBV20-1 with TRBJ2-7; D uncertain. V lost 3 bases to trimming and J lost 7 bases, with 19 bases between them. CDR3 length equals 14 residues. Germline CDR1 reads DFQATT; CDR2 reads SNEGSKA (reference sequence).

The J gene is TRBJ2-7, the V gene TRBV3-1 (or the pseudogene TRBV3-2); 12 bases are a match to TRBD1. J was trimmed by 5 bases and V by 4 bases; bases with no gene match: 9. The CDR3 contains 16 residues. CDR1 is LGHDT, CDR2 YNNKEL, per germline (reference sequence). This chain's CDR3 is CASSLQPGQGAHEQYF. CDR3 sequence (DNA): TGTGCCAGCAGCCTTCAACCGGGACAGGGGGCACACGAGCAGTACTTC.

V usage is TRBV7-8 and J usage is TRBJ2-1, with no clear D. This CDR3 is 13 amino acids long. Deletions cut 2 bases from V and 9 bases from J, with 11 bases between. Germline assignment: CDR1 SGHVS and CDR2 FQNEAQ. The CDR3 is CASSLSLTAEQFF. In DNA, the CDR3 is TGTGCCAGCAGCTTATCTCTAACGGCTGAGCAGTTCTTC.

A few counts support this clone. The V call is TRBV6-6, the J call TRBJ2-7, with 9 nucleotides matching TRBD1. The CDR3 contains 15 residues. The germline gives CDR1 MNHNY, CDR2 SVGAGI (reference sequence). Trimming at V came to 4 bases and at J to 1 base, leaving 5 bases not matched to a gene. CDR3 DNA: TGTGCCAGCAGTTGGGACAGGGTAGCATCCTACGAGCAGTACTTC. Its translation: CASSWDRVASYEQYF.

This chain uses TRBV7-9 with TRBJ1-1; TRBD1 might be the D (6 bases). The germline V gene encodes CDR1 SEHNR and CDR2 FQNEAQ (reference sequence). With 5 bases removed from V and 0 bases from J, the gap between germline ends came to 10 bases. This CDR3 has 14 residues. CDR3 nucleotide sequence: TGTGCCAGCAGCGTCCCAGGGGTGAACACTGAAGCTTTCTTT. Translating gives CASSVPGVNTEAFF.

The gene calls are TRBV3-1 (or the pseudogene TRBV3-2) and TRBJ1-6; weak D call: TRBD1 (5 bases). Trimming stripped 1 base from V and 10 bases from J, with 11 bases between. The germline V gene encodes CDR1 LGHDT and CDR2 YNNKEL (reference sequence). The CDR3 spans 14 residues. The CDR3 DNA reads TGTGCCAGCAGCCAAGCGGGGGGTGGGTCACCCCTCCACTTT. The encoded protein is CASSQAGGGSPLHF.

This chain uses TRBV5-1 with TRBJ1-4, with a tentative D call TRBD1 (5 bases). CDR1 is SGHRS, CDR2 YFSETQ, per germline. Trimming stripped 1 base from V and 5 bases from J, with 9 bases between. The CDR3 covers 14 residues. The CDR3 bases are TGCGCCAGCAGCTTGACAGGTCTAAATGAAAAACTGTTTTTT. It translates to CASSLTGLNEKLFF.

The CDR3 protein is CASSQGQAWGANVLTF. Here the CDR3 DNA reads TGCGCCAGCAGCCAAGGTCAAGCGTGGGGGGCCAACGTCCTGACTTTC. The V and J genes are TRBV4-3 and TRBJ2-6; D unclear. V dropped 1 base and J dropped 4 bases, with 11 bases sitting between them. Germline V lookup: CDR1 LGHNA, CDR2 YSLEER. There are 16 residues in the CDR3.

The gene calls are TRBV25-1 and TRBJ1-1; 9 bases align to TRBD1. The germline V gene has CDR1 MGHDK and CDR2 SYGVNS. The CDR3 is 12 residues long. J lost 12 bases, V lost 4 bases, and 6 bases had no gene match. The CDR3 coding sequence is TGTGCCAGCAGTGGCTGGACAGGGGCAACTTTCTTT. Amino acid sequence: CASSGWTGATFF.

The chain uses TRBV2 and TRBJ1-1, with D possibly matching TRBD1 (6 bases). Per the germline V gene, CDR1 is SNHLY and CDR2 is FYNNEI. The CDR3 has 15 residues. V gave up 3 bases and J gave up 1 base, with 12 bases separating them. This chain's CDR3 is CASSDQGIGNTEAFF. DNA for the CDR3: TGTGCCAGCAGTGATCAGGGGATAGGGAACACTGAAGCTTTCTTT.

The chain uses TRBV19 and TRBJ1-4; a possible D gene is TRBD1 (5 bases). The ends were cut back, 7 bases at V and 4 bases at J, with 10 bases in the middle. Germline CDR1 is LNHDA and CDR2 is SQIVND (reference sequence). The CDR3 runs to 13 residues. DNA for the CDR3: TGTGCCAGTACGGGGGGATTTAATGAAAAACTGTTTTTT. Amino acid sequence: CASTGGFNEKLFF.